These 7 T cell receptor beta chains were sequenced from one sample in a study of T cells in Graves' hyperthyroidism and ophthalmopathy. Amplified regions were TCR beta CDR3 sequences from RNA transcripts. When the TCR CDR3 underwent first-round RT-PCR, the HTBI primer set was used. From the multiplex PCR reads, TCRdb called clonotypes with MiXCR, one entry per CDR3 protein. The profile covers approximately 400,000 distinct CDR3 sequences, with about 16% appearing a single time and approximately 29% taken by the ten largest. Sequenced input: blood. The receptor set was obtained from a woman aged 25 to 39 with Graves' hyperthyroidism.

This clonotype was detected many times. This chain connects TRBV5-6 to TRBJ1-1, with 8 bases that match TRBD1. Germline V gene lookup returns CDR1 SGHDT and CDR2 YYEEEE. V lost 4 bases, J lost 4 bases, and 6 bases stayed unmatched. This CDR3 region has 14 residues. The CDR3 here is CASSPITGGTEAFF. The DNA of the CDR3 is TGTGCCAGCAGCCCTATTACAGGGGGCACTGAAGCTTTCTTT.

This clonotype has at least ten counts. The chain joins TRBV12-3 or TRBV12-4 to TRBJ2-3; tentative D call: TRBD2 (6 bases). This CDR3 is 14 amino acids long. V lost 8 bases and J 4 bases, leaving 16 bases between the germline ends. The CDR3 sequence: CASDQVRGADTQYF. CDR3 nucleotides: TGTGCCAGCGACCAGGTGCGGGGAGCAGATACGCAGTATTTT.

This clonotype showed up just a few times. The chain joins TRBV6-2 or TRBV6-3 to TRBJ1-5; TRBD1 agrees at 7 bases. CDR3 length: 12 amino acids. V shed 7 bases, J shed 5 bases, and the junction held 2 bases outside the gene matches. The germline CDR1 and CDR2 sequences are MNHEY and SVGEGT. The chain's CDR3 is CASNRGDQPQHF. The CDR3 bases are TGTGCCAGCAACAGGGGCGATCAGCCCCAGCATTTT.

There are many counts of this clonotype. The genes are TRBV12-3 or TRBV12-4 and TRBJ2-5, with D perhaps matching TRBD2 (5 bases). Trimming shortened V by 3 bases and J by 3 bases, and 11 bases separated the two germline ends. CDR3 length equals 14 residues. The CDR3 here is CASSLEAGEETQYF. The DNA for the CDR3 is TGTGCCAGCAGTTTGGAGGCAGGAGAAGAGACCCAGTACTTC.

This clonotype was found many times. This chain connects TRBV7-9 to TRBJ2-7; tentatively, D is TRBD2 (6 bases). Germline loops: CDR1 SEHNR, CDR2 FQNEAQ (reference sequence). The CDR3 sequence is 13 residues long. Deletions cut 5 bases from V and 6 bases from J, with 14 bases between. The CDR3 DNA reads TGTGCCAGCAGCCCCGGACTATATGGCGAGCAGTACTTC. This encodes CASSPGLYGEQYF.

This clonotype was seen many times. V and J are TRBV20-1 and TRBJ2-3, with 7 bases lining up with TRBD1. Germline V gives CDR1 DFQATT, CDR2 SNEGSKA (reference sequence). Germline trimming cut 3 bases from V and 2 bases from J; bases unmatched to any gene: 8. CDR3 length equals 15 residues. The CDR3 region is CSASEGADHTDTQYF. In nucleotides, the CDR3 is TGCAGTGCTAGTGAGGGGGCAGACCACACAGATACGCAGTATTTT.

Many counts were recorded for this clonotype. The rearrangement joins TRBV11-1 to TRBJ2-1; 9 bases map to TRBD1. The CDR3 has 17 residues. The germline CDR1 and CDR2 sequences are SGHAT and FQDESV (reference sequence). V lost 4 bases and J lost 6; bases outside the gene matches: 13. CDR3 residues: CASSSPDRGQGSNEQFF. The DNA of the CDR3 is TGTGCCAGCAGCTCCCCGGATAGGGGACAGGGATCCAATGAGCAGTTCTTC.